This T cell receptor beta chain stems from a study of shared clonotypes between healthy human individuals. There were only Caucasian adults among the donors, and all lived in Nashville, Tennessee. TCRdb keeps only in-frame clones here, not all; method: immunoSEQ multiplex PCR. The sample lists roughly 2.5 million clones, around nine tenths occurring once. Worth noting for this clone: Within the sample, other DNA sequences also encode this same CDR3.

The sequence came from a man aged 18 to 30 in good health. Sequenced input: naive CD4+ T cells sorted from blood. This sample's subset: CD45RA+ positively selected.

The CDR3 nucleotides are TGTGCCAGCAGTTTATTTGGGGGAAATCAGCCCCAGCATTTT. Protein product: CASSLFGGNQPQHF. The V and J genes are TRBV27 and TRBJ1-5; D is possibly TRBD1 (5 bases). The germline gives CDR1 MNHEY, CDR2 SMNVEV (reference sequence). This CDR3 spans 14 amino acids. The V and J ends lost 1 base and 4 bases respectively, with 8 bases between them.